This entry is about one T cell receptor beta chain. This clonotype has just a few counts. The clone's antigen remains unknown. Per-base quality was not reported, and no clone a single base away is much larger than it. The data are from a study of regulatory T cells in long-lasting Graves disease (dated by TCRdb to 2020 to 2023). At the level of the whole study: Persistent Graves' disease was defined as antithyroid drug treatment for over 5 years with persistently positive TSH receptor autoantibodies. Peripheral blood TCR sequencing and RNA sequencing compared persistent Graves' disease patients with newly diagnosed Graves' disease patients. The study was registered as a clinical trial and conducted in China. TCR sequencing covered 13 persistent and roughly 20 newly diagnosed Graves' disease patients, 33 samples in total. Antithyroid drugs had been taken for 8.5 to 13 years on average by persistent Graves' disease patients in the clinical cohort. Results and caveats for the whole study, not just this receptor: A larger number of public clonotypes was shared among persistent patients (approximately 2,500) than among newly diagnosed patients (roughly 980). Sequencing and analysis were limited to the TCR beta chain. Compared with newly diagnosed patients, persistent Graves' disease patients had lower TCR Shannon entropy and fewer highly expanded clones, which suggests clonal expansion. Because the primary lesion, thyroid tissue, could not be accessed, the study looked at peripheral blood alone. TRBV28, TRBJ1-2 and TRBJ2-5 were preferentially used in persistent disease, while TRBV20-1 and TRBJ2-1 were favored in newly diagnosed disease. The small sample size was acknowledged by the authors as a limitation that may reduce accuracy.

The junction carries 8 bases between V and J, which are trimmed by 2 bases and 0 bases respectively. According to the germline V gene, CDR1 reads MNHNS and CDR2 reads SASEGT. From its cysteine to its phenylalanine, the CDR3 spans 15 amino acids. The DNA shown is the 45-base CDR3, in frame from base 1. Sample time point, as interpreted from the label and publication: persistent/refractory GD, antithyroid drugs over 5 years with positive TRAb. For both TCR sequencing and RNA sequencing, RNA was extracted from PBMCs using TRIzol. The diagnosis of Graves' disease followed American Thyroid Association guidelines. The patients came from an endocrinology department in Xi'an, China. Each patient gave 7 to 9.5 milliliters of peripheral blood, collected in an EDTA anticoagulant tube. PBMCs were isolated by Ficoll Paque Plus density gradient separation without further T cell sorting. An Agilent 2100 Bioanalyzer and agarose gel were used to check RNA quality, and a NanoDrop 2000 was used to measure RNA concentration.

Library preparation used multiplex PCR. The sample was run on an Illumina HiSeq 4000. iRepertoire HTBI primers and Arm-PCR amplification of CDR3 regions were used to construct TCR beta libraries. Before sequencing, the PCR products underwent gel purification. As for how the authors treated the data: A total of 62 TRBV and approximately 15 TRBJ segments were identified across samples and were used for gene usage analysis of CDR3 amino acid clonotypes. COPE and FqMerger were used to merge the filtered high-quality paired reads into contigs. BLAST was used to align contigs to IMGT TRBV, TRBD and TRBJ reference genes, with CDR3 defined following IMGT. Any clonotype with a frequency above 0.1% was counted as a highly expanded clone. Shannon entropy served as the measure of repertoire diversity, while the Gini coefficient captured V-J evenness. A clonotype was considered public if more than one individual shared it. The raw public data were reprocessed by TCRdb itself: fastp quality trimming at Q25, MiXCR clonotype calling, in-frame beta chains only. Every CDR3 protein is listed once, alongside the most common genes and DNA of its rows. The V and J calls come from TCRdb's annotation, not from the publication. Recorded for this sample are hundreds of thousands of distinct CDR3 sequences; 25% to 35% of them occurred a single time. Clones ranked in the top ten supply around 42% of the sample.

The sequencing here drew on peripheral blood mononuclear cells (PBMCs), taken when the disease was refractory, from a patient treated with antithyroid drugs. The sequence is built from TRBV6-1 and TRBJ1-5; tentative D gene TRBD1, with 5 bases matching. This receptor was identified in a female donor with Graves disease. CDR3 sequence: CASSEWDGSNQPQHF. The sequenced DNA: TGTGCCAGCAGTGAATGGGACGGTAGCAATCAGCCCCAGCATTTT.